The sequence of this T cell receptor beta chain was determined in a study of Ad26.COV2.S vaccination and SARS-CoV-2 variants. Findings of the study overall: Estimates derived from TCR breadth and depth analyses may have underestimated total T cell responses.

Produced via immunoSEQ multiplex PCR; TCRdb's table is partial and in-frame only. Of approximately 500,000 clones listed, roughly 89% are singletons. Described treatment: 15 to 20 received Ad26.COV2.S at low or high dose, single or two shots; about 5 received placebo; per-sample allocation not given. Day 63 after the first injection of vaccine or placebo was the sampling time. The sample came from a Boston adult aged 18-55 years. A word on this clone: Antigen unknown.

CDR1 and CDR2 from the germline V gene are ENHRY and SYGVKD. Trimming cost V 4 bases and J 9 bases; bases outside gene matches: 8. There are 14 residues in the CDR3. The specimen was peripheral blood, collected in a trial of Ad26.COV2.S vaccine versus placebo. This clonotype was obtained from a person between 18 and 65 years old who received the Ad26.COV2.S COVID-19 vaccine or a placebo. The rearrangement links TRBV10-3 to TRBJ2-1, with 8 bases fitting TRBD2. DNA of the CDR3: TGTGCCATCAGTGGGGCTAGCGGGTCTACTGAGCAGTTCTTC. Translating it yields CAISGASGSTEQFF.